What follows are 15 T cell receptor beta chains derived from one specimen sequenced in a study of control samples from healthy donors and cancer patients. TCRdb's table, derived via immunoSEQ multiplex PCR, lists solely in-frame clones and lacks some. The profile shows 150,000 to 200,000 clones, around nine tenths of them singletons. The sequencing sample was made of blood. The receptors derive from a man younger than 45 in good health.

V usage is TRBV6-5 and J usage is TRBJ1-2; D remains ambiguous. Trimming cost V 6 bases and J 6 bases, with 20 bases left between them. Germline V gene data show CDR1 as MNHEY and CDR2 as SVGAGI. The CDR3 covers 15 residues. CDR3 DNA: TGTGCCAGCAGGGCCCGACTTTATGTGGGGAATGGCTACACCTTC. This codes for CASRARLYVGNGYTF.

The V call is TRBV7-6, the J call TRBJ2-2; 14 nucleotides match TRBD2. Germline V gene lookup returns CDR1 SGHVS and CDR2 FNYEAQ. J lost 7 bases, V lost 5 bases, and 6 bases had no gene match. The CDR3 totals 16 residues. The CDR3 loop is CASSTRGLAGGGELFF. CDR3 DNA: TGTGCCAGCAGCACCCGTGGACTAGCGGGAGGCGGGGAGCTGTTTTTT.

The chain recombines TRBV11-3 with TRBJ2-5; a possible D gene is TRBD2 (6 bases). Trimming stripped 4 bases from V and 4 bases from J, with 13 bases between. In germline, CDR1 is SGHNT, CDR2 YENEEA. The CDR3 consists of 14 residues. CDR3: CASSSGLEGETQYF. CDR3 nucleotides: TGTGCCAGCAGCTCGGGATTGGAGGGAGAGACCCAGTACTTC.

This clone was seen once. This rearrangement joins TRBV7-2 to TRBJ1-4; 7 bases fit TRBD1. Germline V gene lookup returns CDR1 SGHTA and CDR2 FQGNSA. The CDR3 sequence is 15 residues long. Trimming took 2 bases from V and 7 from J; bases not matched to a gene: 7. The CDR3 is CASSLITSGGEKLFF. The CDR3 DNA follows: TGTGCCAGCAGCTTAATAACGTCAGGGGGTGAAAAACTGTTTTTT.

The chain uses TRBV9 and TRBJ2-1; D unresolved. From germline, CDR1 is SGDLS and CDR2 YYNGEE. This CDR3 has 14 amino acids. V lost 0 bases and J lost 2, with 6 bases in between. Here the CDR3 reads CASSVVGTYNEQFF. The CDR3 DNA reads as TGTGCCAGCAGCGTAGTGGGGACCTACAATGAGCAGTTCTTC.

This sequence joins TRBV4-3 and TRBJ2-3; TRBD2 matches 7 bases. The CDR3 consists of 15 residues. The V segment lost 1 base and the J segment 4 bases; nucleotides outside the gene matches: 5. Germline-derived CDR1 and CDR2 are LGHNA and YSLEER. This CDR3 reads CASSQGWGGPDTQYF. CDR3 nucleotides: TGCGCCAGCAGCCAAGGGTGGGGAGGGCCAGATACGCAGTATTTT.

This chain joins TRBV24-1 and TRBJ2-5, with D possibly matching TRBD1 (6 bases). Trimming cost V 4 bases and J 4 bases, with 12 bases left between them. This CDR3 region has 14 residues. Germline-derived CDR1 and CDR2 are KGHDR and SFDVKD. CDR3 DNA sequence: TGTGCCACCAGTGACCCGGACAGAAGAGAGACCCAGTACTTC. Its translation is CATSDPDRRETQYF.

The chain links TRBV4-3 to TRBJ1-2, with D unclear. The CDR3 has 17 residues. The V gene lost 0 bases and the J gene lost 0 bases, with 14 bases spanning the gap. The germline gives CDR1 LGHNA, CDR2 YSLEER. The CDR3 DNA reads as TGCGCCAGCAGCCAAGACCGGGTCGGGGTAGCTAACTATGGCTACACCTTC. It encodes CASSQDRVGVANYGYTF.

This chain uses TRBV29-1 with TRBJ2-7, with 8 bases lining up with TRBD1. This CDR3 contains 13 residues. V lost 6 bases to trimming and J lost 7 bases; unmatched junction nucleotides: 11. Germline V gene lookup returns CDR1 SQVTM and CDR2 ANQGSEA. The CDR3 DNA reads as TGCAGCGTAGAGACAGGGGACCTCCTTGAGCAGTACTTC. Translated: CSVETGDLLEQYF.

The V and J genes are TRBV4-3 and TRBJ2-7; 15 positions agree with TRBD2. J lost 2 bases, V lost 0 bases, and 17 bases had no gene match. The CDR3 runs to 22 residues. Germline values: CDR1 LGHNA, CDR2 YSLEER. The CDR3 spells CASSQDAFAGTSGRLIPYEQYF. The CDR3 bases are TGCGCCAGCAGCCAAGATGCTTTTGCCGGGACTAGCGGGAGGTTAATTCCCTACGAGCAGTACTTC.

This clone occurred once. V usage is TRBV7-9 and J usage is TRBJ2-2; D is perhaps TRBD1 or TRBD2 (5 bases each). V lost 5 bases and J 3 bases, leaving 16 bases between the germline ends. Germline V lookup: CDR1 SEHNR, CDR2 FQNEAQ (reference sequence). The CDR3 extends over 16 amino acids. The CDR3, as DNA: TGTGCCAGCAGCCCCTATGTTGGGGGTCACACCGGGGAGCTGTTTTTT. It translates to CASSPYVGGHTGELFF.

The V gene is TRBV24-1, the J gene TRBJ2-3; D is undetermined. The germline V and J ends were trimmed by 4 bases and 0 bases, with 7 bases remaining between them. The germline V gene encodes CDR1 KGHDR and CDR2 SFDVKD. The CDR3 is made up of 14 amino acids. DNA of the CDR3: TGTGCCACCAGTGACCAGACTAGCACAGATACGCAGTATTTT. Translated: CATSDQTSTDTQYF.

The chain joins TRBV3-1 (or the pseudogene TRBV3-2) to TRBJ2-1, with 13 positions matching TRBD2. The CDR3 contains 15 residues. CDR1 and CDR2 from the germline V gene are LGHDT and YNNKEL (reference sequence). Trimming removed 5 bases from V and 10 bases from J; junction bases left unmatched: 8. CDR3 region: CASSSTSGRAGEQFF. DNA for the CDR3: TGTGCCAGCAGCTCAACTAGCGGGAGGGCGGGCGAGCAGTTCTTC.

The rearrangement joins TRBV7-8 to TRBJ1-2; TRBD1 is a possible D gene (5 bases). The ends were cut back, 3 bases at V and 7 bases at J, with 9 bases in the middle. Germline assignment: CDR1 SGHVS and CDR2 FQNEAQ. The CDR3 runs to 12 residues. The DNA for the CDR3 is TGTGCCAGCAGCTTTACAGGTGGTGGCTACACCTTC. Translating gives CASSFTGGGYTF.

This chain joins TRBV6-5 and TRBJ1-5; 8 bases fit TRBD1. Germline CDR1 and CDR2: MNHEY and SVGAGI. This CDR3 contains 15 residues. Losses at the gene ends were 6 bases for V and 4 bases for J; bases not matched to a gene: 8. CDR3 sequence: CASSVGTGGNQPQHF. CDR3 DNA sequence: TGTGCCAGCAGCGTGGGGACAGGAGGAAATCAGCCCCAGCATTTT.